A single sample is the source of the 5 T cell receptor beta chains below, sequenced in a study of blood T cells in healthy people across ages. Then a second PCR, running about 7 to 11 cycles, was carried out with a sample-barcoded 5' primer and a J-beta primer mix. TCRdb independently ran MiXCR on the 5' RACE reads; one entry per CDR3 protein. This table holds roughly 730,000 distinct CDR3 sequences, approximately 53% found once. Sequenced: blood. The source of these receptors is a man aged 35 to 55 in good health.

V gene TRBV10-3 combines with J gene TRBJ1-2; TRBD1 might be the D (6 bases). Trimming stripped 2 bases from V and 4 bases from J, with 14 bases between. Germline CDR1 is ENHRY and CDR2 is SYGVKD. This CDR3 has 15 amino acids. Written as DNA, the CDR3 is TGTGCCATCAGTGAGCCCGGACAGCGACCCTATGGCTACACCTTC. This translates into CAISEPGQRPYGYTF.

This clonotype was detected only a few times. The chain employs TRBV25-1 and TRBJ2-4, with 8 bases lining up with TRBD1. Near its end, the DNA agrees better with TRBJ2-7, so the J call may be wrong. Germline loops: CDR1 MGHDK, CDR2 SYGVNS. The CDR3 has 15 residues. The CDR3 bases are TGTGCCAGCAGTGATACCGGACAGGGTATGCACGAGCAGTACTTC. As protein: CASSDTGQGMHEQYF.

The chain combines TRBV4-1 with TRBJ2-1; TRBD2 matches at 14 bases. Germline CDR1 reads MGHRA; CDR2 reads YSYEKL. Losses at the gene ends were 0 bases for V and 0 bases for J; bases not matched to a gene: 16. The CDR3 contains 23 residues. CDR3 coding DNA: TGCGCCAGCAGCCAAGAGGAAGGGTTGGGACTAGCGGGAGTCCCCAGCTCCTACAATGAGCAGTTCTTC. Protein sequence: CASSQEEGLGLAGVPSSYNEQFF.

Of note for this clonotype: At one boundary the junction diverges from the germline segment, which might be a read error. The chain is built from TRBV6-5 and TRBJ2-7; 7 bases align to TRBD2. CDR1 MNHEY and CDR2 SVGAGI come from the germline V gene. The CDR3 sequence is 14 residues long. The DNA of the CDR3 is TGTGCCAGCAGTGACTCGGCTAGCGGACACGAGCAGTACTTC. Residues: CASSDSASGHEQYF.

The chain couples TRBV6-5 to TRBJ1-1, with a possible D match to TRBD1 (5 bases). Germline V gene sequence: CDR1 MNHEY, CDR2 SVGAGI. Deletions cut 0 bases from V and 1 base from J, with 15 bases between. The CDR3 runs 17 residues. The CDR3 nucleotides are TGTGCCAGCAGTTACTCGACAGCCCCCGGGTGGAACACTGAAGCTTTCTTT. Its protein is CASSYSTAPGWNTEAFF.